This TCR beta chain was profiled in a study of breast tumors, draining lymph nodes, adjacent tissues. Overall study results and limits: Most tumor T cells seemingly derive from lymph node, then expand in tumor.

TCRdb reanalysed the multiplex PCR reads using MiXCR and keeps one entry per CDR3 protein. The sample includes approximately 280,000 distinct CDR3 sequences, roughly 30% of them seen just once. The CDR3 spans 14 residues. J gave up 7 bases and V 6 bases, and 7 bases lay outside the gene matches. Germline assignment: CDR1 MNHEY and CDR2 SMNVEV (reference sequence). Axillary draining lymph nodes of breast cancer patients supplied the node samples. This clonotype showed up just a few times. Its target is unknown. The sequence was obtained from a female donor with breast cancer. Some clones in this sample may be carry-over from other donors' samples. The specimen sequenced was axillary lymph node tissue. This chain connects TRBV27 to TRBJ1-4; TRBD1 matches at 8 bases. The DNA for the CDR3 is TGTGCCAGCAGCAGACAGGGGTATGGTGAAAAACTGTTTTTT. Translation gives CASSRQGYGEKLFF.